This T cell receptor (beta chain) derives from a study of radiotherapy plus CTLA-4 blockade in lung cancer. This clone was seen a few times. Its specificity is unknown. CDR1 and CDR2 (germline): GTSNPN, SVGIG (reference sequence). Trimming cost V 0 bases and J 3 bases, with 6 bases left between them. The CDR3 runs to 14 residues. Findings and caveats of the study: In blood, TCR clones derived from the tumor expanded after radiotherapy plus ipilimumab.

The repertoire was sequenced with immunoSEQ multiplex PCR; TCRdb's copy has only in-frame clones and lacks some. The sample holds about 49,000 clones; 73% are singletons and the top ten take 3% to 4.5%. Sequencing used peripheral blood, obtained from a patient treated with radiotherapy plus ipilimumab. The rearrangement uses TRBV30 and TRBJ2-6; D gene uncertain. This receptor was taken from a human donor with non-small cell lung cancer who had a complete response to radiotherapy plus ipilimumab. The DNA for the CDR3 is TGTGCCTGGAGTGTACTCCGTGGGGCCAACGTCCTGACTTTC. Protein product: CAWSVLRGANVLTF.